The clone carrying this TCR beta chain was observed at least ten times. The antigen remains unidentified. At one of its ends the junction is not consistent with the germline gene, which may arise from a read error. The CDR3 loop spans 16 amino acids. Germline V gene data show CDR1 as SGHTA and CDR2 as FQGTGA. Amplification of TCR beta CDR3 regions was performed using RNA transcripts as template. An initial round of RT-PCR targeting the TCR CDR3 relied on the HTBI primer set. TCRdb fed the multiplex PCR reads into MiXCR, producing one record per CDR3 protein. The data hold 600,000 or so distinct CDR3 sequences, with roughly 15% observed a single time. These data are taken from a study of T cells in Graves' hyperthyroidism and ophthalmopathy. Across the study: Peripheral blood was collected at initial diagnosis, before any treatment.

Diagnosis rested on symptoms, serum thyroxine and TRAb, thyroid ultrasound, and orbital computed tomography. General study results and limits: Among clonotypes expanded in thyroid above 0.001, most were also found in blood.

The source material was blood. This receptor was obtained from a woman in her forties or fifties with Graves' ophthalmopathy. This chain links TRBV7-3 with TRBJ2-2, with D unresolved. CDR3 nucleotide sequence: TGTGCCAGCAGTTTAAGCTCCGAAGGCCTGGGCGGGGAGCTGTTTTTT. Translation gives CASSLSSEGLGGELFF.